This is a list of T cell receptor beta chains from one sample in a study of T-cell memory formation after mild COVID-19. Using its own MiXCR run on the 5' RACE reads, TCRdb lists one record per CDR3 protein. Of 400,000 to 500,000 distinct CDR3 sequences detected, roughly 20% appear once; the ten largest clones hold 7.5% to 9.5%. Specimen: PBMCs or a T cell subset sorted from them (not recorded which). The receptors here all came from an adult woman who had mild COVID-19 (a few samples of this study predate the infection). Cell type and time point are not known. Each CDR3 is given with its conserved first and last residue. The D gene is left open where the match is weak. Clone size appears in some rows only: once, few, many, or a class for an expanded clone.

clone_size	d_call	v_call	j_call	cdr3_nt	cdr3_aa
.	.	TRBV4-3	TRBJ2-7	TGCGCCAGCAGCCAAGATCTGAACCTCCTGGGGGAGCAGTACTTC	CASSQDLNLLGEQYF
.	.	TRBV7-9	TRBJ1-2	TGTGCCAGCAGCCTAGCGGTCGGACACTACAACTTC	CASSLAVGHYNF
.	.	TRBV29-1	TRBJ1-1	TGCAGCGTTGATACGGAGTTCGACTCTGAAGCTTTCTTT	CSVDTEFDSEAFF
.	TRBD2	TRBV4-1	TRBJ2-1	TGCGCCAGCAGCCATGAGGGACTAGCGGGGAGGTTTGAGCAGTTCTTC	CASSHEGLAGRFEQFF
few	TRBD2	TRBV6-2/TRBV6-3	TRBJ2-7	TGTGCCAGCTCACTTGGCTCTAGCGGGCCCTACGAGCAGTACTTC	CASSLGSSGPYEQYF
.	TRBD2	TRBV16	TRBJ2-2	TGTGCCAGCAGCCAAGATAGCGGGAGTGACGGGGAGCTGTTTTTT	CASSQDSGSDGELFF
few	.	TRBV6-6	TRBJ1-1	TGTGCCAGCAGCTGGTATGGGGGAACTGAAGCTTTCTTT	CASSWYGGTEAFF
.	TRBD1	TRBV9	TRBJ2-5	TGTGCCAGCAGCCCGTTGACAGGGGCAGAGACCCAGTACTTC	CASSPLTGAETQYF
many	.	TRBV7-2	TRBJ2-1	TGTGCCAGCGGCCTCCTGAAGGGGACATCCGACAATGAGCAGTTCTTC	CASGLLKGTSDNEQFF
many	TRBD2	TRBV4-1	TRBJ2-7	TGCGCCAGCAGCCAAGAGCGGGAGAGTCCCTACGAGCAGTACTTC	CASSQERESPYEQYF
.	.	TRBV9	TRBJ2-7	TGTGCCAGCAGCCCTGACCTGAGCTCCTACGAGCAGTACTTC	CASSPDLSSYEQYF
many	TRBD2	TRBV5-1	TRBJ2-1	TGCGCCAGCAGCACTAGCGGGGGGTCATACAATGAGCAGTTCTTC	CASSTSGGSYNEQFF
few	.	TRBV20-1	TRBJ1-2	TGCAGTGCTTCGACAGGAGTAAGGGGCTATGGCTACACCTTC	CSASTGVRGYGYTF
.	TRBD2	TRBV25-1	TRBJ2-1	TGTGCCAGCAGTGGCGGGGGGGACAATGAGCAGTTCTTC	CASSGGGDNEQFF
few	.	TRBV29-1	TRBJ2-5	TGCAGCGTTGATGGGGCACTATGGACCCAGTACTTC	CSVDGALWTQYF
few	.	TRBV30	TRBJ2-7	TGTGCCTGGAGTGTAGGGTCAGGGGGGTACGAGCAGTACTTC	CAWSVGSGGYEQYF
few	.	TRBV24-1	TRBJ1-2	TGTGCCACCAGTGACACGGGAGTTCCTGGCTACACCTTC	CATSDTGVPGYTF
.	.	TRBV5-8	TRBJ2-3	TGTGCCAGCAGCTTAGGTGGGCCAGCGTTGGATACGCAGTATTTT	CASSLGGPALDTQYF
.	.	TRBV27	TRBJ2-4	TGTGCCAGCAGGCCTCTACTCCTAGCCAAAAACATTCAGTACTTC	CASRPLLLAKNIQYF
.	TRBD1	TRBV6-2/TRBV6-3	TRBJ2-3	TGTGCCAGCGGCGGACAGGGGACAGATACGCAGTATTTT	CASGGQGTDTQYF
many	.	TRBV20-1	TRBJ1-1	TGCAGTGCTAGACCGGGAAACACTGAAGCTTTCTTT	CSARPGNTEAFF
few	.	TRBV20-1	TRBJ1-6	TGCAGTGCCCCTCTTGATGGGGGGAGAAATAATTCACCCCTCCACTTT	CSAPLDGGRNNSPLHF
.	.	TRBV7-9	TRBJ2-3	TGTGCCAGCAGGACTGTTAAAGATACGCAGTATTTT	CASRTVKDTQYF
.	TRBD2	TRBV7-2	TRBJ2-2	TGTGCCAGCAGCTTCGGACTAGCGGTTACCGGGGAGCTGTTTTTT	CASSFGLAVTGELFF
.	TRBD1	TRBV29-1	TRBJ2-1	TGCAGCGTTGCGGGACAGGGGGCAGGGGAGCAGTTCTTC	CSVAGQGAGEQFF
few	.	TRBV7-3	TRBJ2-5	TGTGCCAGCAGCTTAGGATCGACAGGCCAAGAGACCCAGTACTTC	CASSLGSTGQETQYF
.	.	TRBV5-1	TRBJ1-2	TGCGCCAGCAGCGTTTCGCAGGGTTACGGTGGCTACACCTTC	CASSVSQGYGGYTF
many	.	TRBV14	TRBJ1-2	TGTGCCAGCAGCCAAGTTTTGCACTATGGCTACACCTTC	CASSQVLHYGYTF
few	.	TRBV4-1	TRBJ1-1	TGCGCCAGCAGCTCGACGAGTCTGAACACTGAAGCTTTCTTT	CASSSTSLNTEAFF
.	.	TRBV24-1	TRBJ2-1	TGTGCCACCCAGGGGCGGGGGTTCGGAAATGAGCAGTTCTTC	CATQGRGFGNEQFF
.	.	TRBV19	TRBJ2-2	TGTGCCAGTACATTCGGCGGGGGCTTAAGCGGGGAGCTGTTTTTT	CASTFGGGLSGELFF
.	.	TRBV18	TRBJ2-3	TGTGCCAGCTCACCACCGACGGTGGCAGATACGCAGTATTTT	CASSPPTVADTQYF
few	.	TRBV5-1	TRBJ2-1	TGCGCCAGCAGCTTGGGGGGGGGCCGATTGGAGGAGCAGTTCTTC	CASSLGGGRLEEQFF
few	.	TRBV5-1	TRBJ1-1	TGCGCCAGCAGCTTAGGTATCCGGTGGGCTGAAGCTTTCTTT	CASSLGIRWAEAFF
few	.	TRBV12-3/TRBV12-4	TRBJ1-2	TGTGCCAGCACCGTCCATCGACCATTC	CASTVHRPF
.	.	TRBV12-3/TRBV12-4	TRBJ2-3	TGTGCCAGCAGTATAACTAGCTCGAGCACAGATACGCAGTATTTT	CASSITSSSTDTQYF
.	.	TRBV25-1	TRBJ2-1	TGTGCCAGCAGTGAATTTGGAGTCAATGAGCAGTTCTTC	CASSEFGVNEQFF
.	TRBD1	TRBV6-5	TRBJ2-7	TGTGCCAGCAGTCGGGACAGGGAATCCTCCGAGCAGTACTTC	CASSRDRESSEQYF
once	.	TRBV20-1	TRBJ1-1	TGCAGTGCTAGAGAGCCGGGGGAGAGGACTTTCTTT	CSAREPGERTFF
.	.	TRBV29-1	TRBJ1-1	TGCAGCGTTTGGGCAGGTGACGCTGAAGCTTTCTTT	CSVWAGDAEAFF
many	.	TRBV15	TRBJ2-1	TGTGCCACCAGCACCCCCTCCTCCTCACAATACAATGAGCAGTTCTTC	CATSTPSSSQYNEQFF
few	TRBD2	TRBV7-8	TRBJ2-1	TGTGCCAGCAGCGCGACTGGCGGGGGGTACAATGAGCAGTTCTTC	CASSATGGGYNEQFF
.	.	TRBV6-6	TRBJ1-5	TGTGCCAGCTCACTGAGTCCTTGGAATCAGCCCCAGCATTTT	CASSLSPWNQPQHF
few	.	TRBV7-2	TRBJ2-3	TGTGCCAGCAGCTTAACGCAGGGAGCGGATACGCAGTATTTT	CASSLTQGADTQYF
.	.	TRBV4-1	TRBJ2-3	TGCGCCAGCAGCCAAGATCGGGGGGCTGGTCCAGATACGCAGTATTTT	CASSQDRGAGPDTQYF
few	TRBD1	TRBV7-9	TRBJ2-4	TGTGCCAGCAGCCCCACAGGGGGCCTGGTCAAAAACATTCAGTACTTC	CASSPTGGLVKNIQYF
few	.	TRBV11-2	TRBJ1-1	TGTGCCAGCAGCCCCGTTTCGGGCACTGAAGCTTTCTTT	CASSPVSGTEAFF
.	TRBD2	TRBV9	TRBJ2-1	TGTGCCAGCAGCGTAGTCGGGGGGGCGTCTAATGAGCAGTTCTTC	CASSVVGGASNEQFF